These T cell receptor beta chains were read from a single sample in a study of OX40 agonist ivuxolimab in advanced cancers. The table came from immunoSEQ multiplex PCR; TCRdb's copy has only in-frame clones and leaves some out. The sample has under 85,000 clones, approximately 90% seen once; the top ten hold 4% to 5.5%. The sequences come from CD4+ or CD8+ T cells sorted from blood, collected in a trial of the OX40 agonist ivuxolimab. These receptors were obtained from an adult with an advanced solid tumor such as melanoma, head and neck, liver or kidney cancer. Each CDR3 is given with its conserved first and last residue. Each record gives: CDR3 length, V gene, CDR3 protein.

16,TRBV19,CASSPLAGGPTDTQYF
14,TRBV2,CASRAGTRNTEAFF
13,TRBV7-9,CASSLAGGGELFF
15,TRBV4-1,CASSQEALAGFEQYF
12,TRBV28,CASSPRQVEAFF
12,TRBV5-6,CASSEGRGPAFF
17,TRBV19,CASSGQGEMTPRDTQYF
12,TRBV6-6,CASSYSGQEAFF
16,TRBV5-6,CASSLLGAGGIYEQYF
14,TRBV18,CASSRGGAKETQYF
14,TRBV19,CASSIAAGENEQFF
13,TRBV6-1,CASSEPPNTEAFF
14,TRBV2,CASRPGTVQETQYF
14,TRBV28,CASTSFGGLYEQYF
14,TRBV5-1,CASSITSGTGEQYF
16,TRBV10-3,CAITTSGISSYNEQFF
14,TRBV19,CASSIFPSSYEQYF
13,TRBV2,CASSEAPRSWEYF
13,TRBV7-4,CASSSPAKVKRFF
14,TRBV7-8,CASSPFGAANEQFF
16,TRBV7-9,CASSFTDRGKSYEQYF
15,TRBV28,CASSPWGSSGNTIYF
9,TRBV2,CATQTGYTF
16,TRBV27,CASRTTGGESYNEQFF
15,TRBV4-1,CASSQGTVANYGYTF
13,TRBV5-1,CASSFRGRETQYF
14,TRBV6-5,CASSRLAGANEQFF
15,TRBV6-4,CASSAQRGEGNEQFF
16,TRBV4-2,CASSQGLNSGANVLTF
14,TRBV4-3,CASSQYNGQGAIYF
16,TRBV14,CASSRAGAAQSYEQYF
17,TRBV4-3,CASSQEVSGRGYNEQFF
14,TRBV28,CASSSGQGRQPQHF
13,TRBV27,CATGTGRRETQYF
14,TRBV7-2,CASSLAAGTAGYTF
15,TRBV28,CASSFSGPTSYEQYF